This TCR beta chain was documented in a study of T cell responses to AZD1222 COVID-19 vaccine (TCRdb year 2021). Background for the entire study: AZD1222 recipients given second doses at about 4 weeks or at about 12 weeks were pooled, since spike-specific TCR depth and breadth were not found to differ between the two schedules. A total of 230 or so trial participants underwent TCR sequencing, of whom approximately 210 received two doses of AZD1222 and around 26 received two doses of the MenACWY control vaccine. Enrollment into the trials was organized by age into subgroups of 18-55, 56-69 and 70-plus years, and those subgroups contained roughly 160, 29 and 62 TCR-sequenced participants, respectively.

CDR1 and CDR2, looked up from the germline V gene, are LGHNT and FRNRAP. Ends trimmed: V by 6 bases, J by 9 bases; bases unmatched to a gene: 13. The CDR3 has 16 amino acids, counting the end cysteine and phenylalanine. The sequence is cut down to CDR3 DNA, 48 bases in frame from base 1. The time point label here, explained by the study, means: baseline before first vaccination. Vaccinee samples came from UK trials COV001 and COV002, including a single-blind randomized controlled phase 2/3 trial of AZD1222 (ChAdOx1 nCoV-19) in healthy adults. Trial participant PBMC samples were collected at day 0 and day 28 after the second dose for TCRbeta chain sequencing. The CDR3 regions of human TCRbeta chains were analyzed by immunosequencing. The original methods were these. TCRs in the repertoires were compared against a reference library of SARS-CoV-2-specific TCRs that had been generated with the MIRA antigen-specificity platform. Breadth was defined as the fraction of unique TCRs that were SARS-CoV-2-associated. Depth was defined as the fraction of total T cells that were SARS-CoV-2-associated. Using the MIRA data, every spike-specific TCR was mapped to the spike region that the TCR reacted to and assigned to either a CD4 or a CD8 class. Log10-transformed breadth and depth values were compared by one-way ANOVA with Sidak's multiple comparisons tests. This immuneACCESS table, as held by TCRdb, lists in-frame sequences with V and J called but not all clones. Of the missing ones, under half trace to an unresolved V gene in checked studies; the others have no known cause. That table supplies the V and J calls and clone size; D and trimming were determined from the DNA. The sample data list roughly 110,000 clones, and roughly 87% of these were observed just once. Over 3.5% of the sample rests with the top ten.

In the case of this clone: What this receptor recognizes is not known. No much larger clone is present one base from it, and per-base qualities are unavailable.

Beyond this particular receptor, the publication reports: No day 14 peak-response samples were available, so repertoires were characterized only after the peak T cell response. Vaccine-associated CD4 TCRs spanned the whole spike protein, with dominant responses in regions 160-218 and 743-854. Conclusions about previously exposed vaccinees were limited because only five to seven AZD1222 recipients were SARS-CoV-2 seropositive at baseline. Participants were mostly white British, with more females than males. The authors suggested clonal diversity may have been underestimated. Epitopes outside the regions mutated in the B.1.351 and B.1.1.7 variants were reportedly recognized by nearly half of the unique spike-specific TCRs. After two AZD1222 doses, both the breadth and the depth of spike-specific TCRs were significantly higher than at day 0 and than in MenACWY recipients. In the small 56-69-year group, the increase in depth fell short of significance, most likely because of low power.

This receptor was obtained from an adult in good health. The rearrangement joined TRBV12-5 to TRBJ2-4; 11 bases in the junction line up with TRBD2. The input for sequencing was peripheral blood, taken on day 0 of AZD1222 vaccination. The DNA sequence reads TGTGCTAGTGGCCCCCCTAGCGGGGGGCCGGGTGGCATTCAGTACTTC. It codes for CASGPPSGGPGGIQYF.